Following are 18 T cell receptor beta chains from one sample sequenced in a study of T cells in localized non-small cell lung cancer. The repertoire was sequenced with immunoSEQ multiplex PCR; TCRdb's copy has only in-frame clones and lacks some. The data hold about 74,000 clones, with roughly 80% observed a single time. Source: peripheral blood, taken before any cancer treatment. These receptors originate from a female donor at least 60 years old with stage I lung adenocarcinoma.

The CDR3 loop is CASSPLDGYNEQFF. CDR3 nucleotide sequence: TGTGCCAGCAGCCCTTTAGATGGCTACAATGAGCAGTTCTTC. The chain carries TRBV28 and TRBJ2-1; unclear D gene. The CDR3 totals 14 residues. Trimming took off 6 bases at V and 3 bases at J, with 12 bases between the two ends. From germline, CDR1 is MDHEN and CDR2 SYDVKM.

The chain joins TRBV15 to TRBJ2-5; a possible D gene is TRBD1 (5 bases). The CDR3 is 16 residues long. Per the germline V gene, CDR1 is LNHNV and CDR2 is YYDKDF (reference sequence). Between the trimmed V and J ends, which lost 2 bases and 0 bases, there was a span of 13 bases. The CDR3, as DNA: TGTGCCACCAGCAGATTTCTTCAGGGATACCAAGAGACCCAGTACTTC. This encodes CATSRFLQGYQETQYF.

The chain carries TRBV4-3 and TRBJ2-3; TRBD2 matches 14 bases. The CDR3 contains 17 residues. From germline, CDR1 is LGHNA and CDR2 YSLEER. V was pared by 0 bases and J by 5 bases, with 4 bases of the junction left unmatched. This chain's CDR3 is CASSQEYGLAGGDTQYF. Written as DNA, the CDR3 is TGCGCCAGCAGCCAAGAATACGGACTAGCGGGGGGAGATACGCAGTATTTT.

The V gene is TRBV19, the J gene TRBJ1-3; TRBD1 matches at 8 bases. The CDR3 is 17 residues long. V trimming: 3 bases; J trimming: 0 bases; junction bases outside the gene matches: 7. Germline V gene lookup returns CDR1 LNHDA and CDR2 SQIVND (reference sequence). The CDR3 region has the DNA TGTGCCAGTAGTATGCGAGGGACAGGTGGCTCTGGAAACACCATATATTTT. Translating gives CASSMRGTGGSGNTIYF. Full variable domain (outside the CDR3, taken from reference TRBV19 and TRBJ1-3): DGGITQSPKYLFRKEGQNVTLSCEQNLNHDAMYWYRQDPGQGLRLIYYSQIVNDFQKGDIAEGYSVSREKKESFPLTVTSAQKNPTAFYLCASSMRGTGGSGNTIYFGEGSWLTVV.

The rearrangement uses TRBV5-1 and TRBJ2-3; 8 bases match TRBD1. V was pared by 3 bases and J by 4 bases, with 4 bases of the junction left unmatched. CDR3 length: 14 residues. The germline CDR1 and CDR2 sequences are SGHRS and YFSETQ. This CDR3 reads CASSSTGVADTQYF. The CDR3 DNA sequence: TGCGCCAGCAGCTCGACAGGGGTTGCAGATACGCAGTATTTT.

This clone was counted between two and nine times. The chain links TRBV20-1 to TRBJ1-1; the D is unclear. V dropped 5 bases and J dropped 11 bases, with 9 bases sitting between them. CDR3 size: 9 residues. Germline V gene data show CDR1 as DFQATT and CDR2 as SNEGSKA (reference sequence). For the CDR3, the DNA is TGCAGTGCTCCACGGGCGGCTTTCTTT. It translates to CSAPRAAFF.

This clone was seen once. The chain carries TRBV19 and TRBJ2-5, with 7 bases identical to TRBD2. The trim removed 7 bases at V and 4 bases at J, leaving 6 bases unmatched. The CDR3 sequence is 13 residues long. The germline V gene has CDR1 LNHDA and CDR2 SQIVND (reference sequence). The CDR3, as DNA: TGTGCCAGTACCTTCGGGGGGTCAGAGACCCAGTACTTC. Amino acid sequence: CASTFGGSETQYF.

This sequence joins TRBV15 and TRBJ1-1; D call uncertain. CDR1 LNHNV and CDR2 YYDKDF come from the germline V gene (reference sequence). Trimming shortened V by 8 bases and J by 7 bases, and 11 bases separated the two germline ends. The CDR3 has 11 amino acids. The CDR3 DNA reads as TGTGCCACCTTGGACGGAATTGAAGCTTTCTTT. This codes for CATLDGIEAFF. Using reference TRBV15 and TRBJ1-1 for the parts outside the CDR3, the full variable domain is DAMVIQNPRYQVTQFGKPVTLSCSQTLNHNVMYWYQQKSSQAPKLLFHYYDKDFNNEADTPDNFQSRRPNTSFCFLDIRSPGLGDTAMYLCATLDGIEAFFGQGTRLTVV.

In DNA, the CDR3 is TGTGCCAGCAGCCAAGCTAGTCTAGCGGGAGACCATGAGCAGTTCTTC. As protein: CASSQASLAGDHEQFF. The chain is built from TRBV4-2 and TRBJ2-1, with 10 bases matching TRBD2. V lost 1 base to trimming and J lost 8 bases; unmatched junction nucleotides: 8. CDR1 LGHNA and CDR2 YNFKEQ come from the germline V gene. The CDR3 runs 16 residues.

The chain employs TRBV5-6 and TRBJ2-7; D remains unclear. Trimming removed 0 bases from V and 1 base from J, with 8 bases in between. Germline-derived CDR1 and CDR2 are SGHDT and YYEEEE. CDR3 size: 14 residues. The DNA of the CDR3 is TGTGCCAGCAGCTTGGAACCGAGTTCCTACGAGCAGTACTTC. This sequence encodes CASSLEPSSYEQYF.

V usage is TRBV28 and J usage is TRBJ1-4, with a possible D match to TRBD1 (5 bases). There are 15 residues in the CDR3. Germline assignment: CDR1 MDHEN and CDR2 SYDVKM. The V end was cut by 6 bases, the J end by 11 bases, with 22 bases between. The CDR3 sequence: CASSLARVGVVKLFF. Written as DNA, the CDR3 is TGTGCCAGCAGCCTCGCCAGGGTTGGGGTTGTGAAACTGTTTTTT.

The chain is built from TRBV6-1 and TRBJ2-2; a possible D gene is TRBD1 (5 bases). Germline CDR1 and CDR2: MNHNS and SASEGT. The V and J ends lost 0 bases and 4 bases respectively, with 27 bases between them. The CDR3 has 21 residues. The CDR3 DNA sequence: TGTGCCAGCAGTGAAGCTCTTATGAAATTTTTCGACAGTACAACCACCGGGGAGCTGTTTTTT. It codes for CASSEALMKFFDSTTTGELFF.

The table lists this clone with a few counts. In DNA, the CDR3 is TGTGCCAGCATGAGGACAGGGACAGGCAATGAGCAGTTCTTC. Translating gives CASMRTGTGNEQFF. The chain links TRBV6-1 to TRBJ2-1; the match to TRBD1 covers 8 bases. Trimming cost V 7 bases and J 6 bases; bases outside gene matches: 8. This CDR3 has 14 residues. Germline V gene data show CDR1 as MNHNS and CDR2 as SASEGT.

This chain uses TRBV1 with TRBJ1-1. TRBV1 is a pseudogene locus. This CDR3 is built from 12 residues. The CDR3 is CTSSQVPPVAFF. In DNA, the CDR3 is TGCACCAGCAGCCAAGTGCCACCGGTGGCTTTCTTT.

V is TRBV6-1 and J is TRBJ1-2; 9 bases align to TRBD1. The CDR3 spans 13 residues. V shed 9 bases, J shed 10 bases, and the junction held 12 bases outside the gene matches. In germline, CDR1 is MNHNS, CDR2 SASEGT. CDR3 sequence: CASFPGQGGVYTF. In DNA, the CDR3 is TGTGCCAGTTTCCCGGGACAGGGTGGAGTCTACACCTTC.

This sequence joins TRBV29-1 and TRBJ2-5, with a possible D match to TRBD2 (5 bases). The length of the CDR3 is 11 residues. The V end lost 7 bases, the J end lost 0 bases, and 6 bases lay between the germline ends. Looked up from germline, CDR1 is SQVTM and CDR2 is ANQGSEA. As DNA, the CDR3 is TGCAGCGCGGGGTACCAAGAGACCCAGTACTTC. This sequence encodes CSAGYQETQYF.

This clone was counted many times. The chain recombines TRBV19 with TRBJ1-1; D is unclear. V lost 5 bases and J lost 2, with 9 bases in between. The CDR3 consists of 13 residues. The germline CDR1 and CDR2 sequences are LNHDA and SQIVND (reference sequence). In nucleotides, the CDR3 is TGTGCCAGTAGTCAGTCCAAAAACACTGAAGCTTTCTTT. Amino acids: CASSQSKNTEAFF.

V and J are TRBV11-2 and TRBJ2-7; D is unclear. Germline V gives CDR1 SGHAT, CDR2 FQNNGV. The CDR3 spans 13 residues. V was trimmed by 0 bases and J by 5 bases, leaving 8 bases between them. CDR3 coding DNA: TGTGCCAGCAGCTTAGATCGGGCTCACGAGCAGTACTTC. Its translation is CASSLDRAHEQYF.